This T cell receptor (beta chain) derives from a study of CD8 T cells in ankylosing spondylitis. General observations from the study: Significantly higher representation of disease-linked clones was reported for matched ankylosing spondylitis synovial fluid. In ankylosing spondylitis blood, a motif of seven to nine highly homologous TCR beta variants appeared characteristic. The disease-linked clones had a CD8+ phenotype and low blood frequencies.

Per the germline V gene, CDR1 is SGDLS and CDR2 is YYNGEE. The CDR3 consists of 14 residues. V lost 4 bases, J lost 3 bases, and 1 base stayed unmatched. For TCR beta, libraries came from quantitative 5'-RACE with molecular barcodes. TCRdb called the 5' RACE reads again in MiXCR, with one record for every CDR3 protein. This repertoire shows 40,000 to 50,000 distinct CDR3 sequences, 2.7% found once; its top ten account for 4.6%. The table lists this clonotype with many counts. Antigen specificity is unknown. This sequence joins TRBV9 and TRBJ2-5; 12 nucleotides align to TRBD2. Sequencing was performed on blood, either unsorted or a sorted T cell fraction (not recorded which). This TCR was recovered from a male donor with ankylosing spondylitis or in good health (not recorded which). DNA of the CDR3: TGTGCCAGCAGCAGGACTAGCGGGAAAGAGACCCAGTACTTC. The encoded protein is CASSRTSGKETQYF.